This T cell receptor (beta chain) was obtained from a study of HIV-infected patients and healthy controls. This clonotype has a handful of counts. Whole blood was used without fractionation, so all unsorted peripheral T cells were included. Alpha and beta constant-region primers primed reverse transcription of approximately 0.55 ug RNA. Alpha and beta chain libraries were made separately by chain-specific third strand synthesis with multiplexing indices. MiXCR, applied by TCRdb to the 5' RACE reads, yields one record per CDR3 protein. The table lists about 10,000 distinct CDR3 sequences, less than 10% of them singletons. The sequence was collected from an adult in good health. The sample comprised blood.

The CDR3 coding sequence is TGTGCCAGCAGCCAAGGGCAGGACCTCTATGGCTACACCTTC. Protein: CASSQGQDLYGYTF. This rearrangement joins TRBV4-2 to TRBJ1-2, with no clear D. The CDR3 spans 14 residues. CDR1 LGHNA and CDR2 YNFKEQ come from the germline V gene. With 1 base removed from V and 4 bases from J, the gap between germline ends came to 10 bases.